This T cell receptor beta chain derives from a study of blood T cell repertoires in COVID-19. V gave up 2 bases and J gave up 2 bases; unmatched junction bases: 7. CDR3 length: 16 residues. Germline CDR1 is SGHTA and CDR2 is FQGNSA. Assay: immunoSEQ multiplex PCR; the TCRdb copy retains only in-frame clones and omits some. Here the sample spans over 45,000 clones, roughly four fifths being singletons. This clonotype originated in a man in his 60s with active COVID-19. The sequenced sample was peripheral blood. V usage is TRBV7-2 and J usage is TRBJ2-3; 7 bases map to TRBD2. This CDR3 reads CASSLPRDYDTDTQYF. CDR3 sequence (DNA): TGTGCCAGCAGCTTACCCCGGGACTACGACACAGATACGCAGTATTTT.